The text below deals with one T cell receptor beta chain. Its antigen is unknown. Library preparation (for TCRbeta) was performed with unique molecular identifiers. One entry per CDR3 protein results from TCRdb running MiXCR on the PCR reads. The sample has 580,000 or so distinct CDR3 sequences; roughly 24% are singletons. Germline V gene data show CDR1 as SGHTA and CDR2 as FQGNSA. The CDR3 contains 15 residues. J was trimmed by 5 bases and V by 4 bases; bases with no gene match: 7. This record comes from a study of T-cell reconstitution after alpha-beta-depleted transplantation in children. Study observations and caveats: Most T-cell counts and diversity one year after the transplant came from T cells that were newly produced. Two months or so post-transplant, alpha-beta T cells reportedly derived from several hundred expanded graft clones. Certain patients had high TCRbeta diversity at day 60, and it came from recipient T cells and thymic progenitors that survived.

This TCR derives from a boy in the first two years of life who had a stem cell transplant for acute myeloid leukemia, so the T cells may come from the graft donor. The material was PBMCs, mostly from graft donor cells, obtained 360 days after TCRalphabeta/CD19-depleted stem cell transplant. The genes are TRBV7-2 and TRBJ2-5, with TRBD2 identical over 10 bases. CDR3 loop: CASSYQRGGRETQYF. The CDR3 nucleotides read TGTGCCAGCAGCTACCAGCGGGGGGGCCGTGAGACCCAGTACTTC.